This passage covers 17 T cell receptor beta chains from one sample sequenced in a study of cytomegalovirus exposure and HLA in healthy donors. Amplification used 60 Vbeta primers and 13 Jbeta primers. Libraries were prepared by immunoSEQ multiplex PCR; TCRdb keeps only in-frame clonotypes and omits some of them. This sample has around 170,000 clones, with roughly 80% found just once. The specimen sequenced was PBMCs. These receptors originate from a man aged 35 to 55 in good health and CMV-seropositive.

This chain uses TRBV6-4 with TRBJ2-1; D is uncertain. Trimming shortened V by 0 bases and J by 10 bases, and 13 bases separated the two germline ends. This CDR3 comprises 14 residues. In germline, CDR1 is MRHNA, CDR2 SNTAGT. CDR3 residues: CASSDSMGFGEQFF. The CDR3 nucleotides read TGTGCCAGCAGTGACTCGATGGGCTTTGGGGAGCAGTTCTTC.

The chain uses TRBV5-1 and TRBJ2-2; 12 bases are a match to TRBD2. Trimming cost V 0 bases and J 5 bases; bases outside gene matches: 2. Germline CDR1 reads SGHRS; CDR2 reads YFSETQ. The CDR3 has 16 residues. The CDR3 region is CASSLAGTSGTGELFF. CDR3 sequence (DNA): TGCGCCAGCAGCTTGGCCGGGACTAGCGGGACCGGGGAGCTGTTTTTT.

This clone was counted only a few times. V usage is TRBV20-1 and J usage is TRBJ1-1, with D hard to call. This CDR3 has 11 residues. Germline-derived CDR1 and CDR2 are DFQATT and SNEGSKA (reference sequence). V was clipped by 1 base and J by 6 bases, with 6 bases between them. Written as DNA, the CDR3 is TGCAGTGCTAGAGGGCTTGCTGAAGCTTTCTTT. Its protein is CSARGLAEAFF.

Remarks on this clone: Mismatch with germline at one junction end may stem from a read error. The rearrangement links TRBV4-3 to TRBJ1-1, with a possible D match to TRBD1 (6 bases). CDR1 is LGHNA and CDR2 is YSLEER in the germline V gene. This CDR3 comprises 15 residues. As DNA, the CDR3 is TGCGCCAGCAGCCAAGATAGAACAGGGAACGCTGAAGCTTTCTTT. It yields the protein CASSQDRTGNAEAFF.

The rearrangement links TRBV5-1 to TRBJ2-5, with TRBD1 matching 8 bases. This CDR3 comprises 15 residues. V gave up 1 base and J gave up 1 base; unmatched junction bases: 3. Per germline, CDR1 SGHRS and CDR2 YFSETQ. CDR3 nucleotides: TGCGCCAGCAGCTTGCCGGGACAGGCCCAAGAGACCCAGTACTTC. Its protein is CASSLPGQAQETQYF.

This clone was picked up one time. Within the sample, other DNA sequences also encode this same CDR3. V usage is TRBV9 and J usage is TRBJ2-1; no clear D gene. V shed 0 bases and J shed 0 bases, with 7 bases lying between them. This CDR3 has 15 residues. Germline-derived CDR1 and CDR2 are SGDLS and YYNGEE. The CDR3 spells CASSVDSSSYNEQFF. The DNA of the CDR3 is TGTGCCAGCAGCGTAGACAGTAGCTCCTACAATGAGCAGTTCTTC.

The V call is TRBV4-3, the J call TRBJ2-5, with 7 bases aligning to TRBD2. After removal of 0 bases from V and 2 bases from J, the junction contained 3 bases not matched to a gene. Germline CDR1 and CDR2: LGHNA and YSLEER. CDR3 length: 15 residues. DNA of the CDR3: TGCGCCAGCAGCCAAGAGGGGAGGGGACAAGAGACCCAGTACTTC. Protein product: CASSQEGRGQETQYF.

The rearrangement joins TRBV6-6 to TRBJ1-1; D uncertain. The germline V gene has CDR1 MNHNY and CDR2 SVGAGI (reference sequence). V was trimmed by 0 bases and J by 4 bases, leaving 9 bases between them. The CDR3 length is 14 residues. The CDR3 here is CASSYSRGSTEAFF. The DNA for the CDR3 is TGTGCCAGCAGTTACTCCCGTGGGAGCACTGAAGCTTTCTTT.

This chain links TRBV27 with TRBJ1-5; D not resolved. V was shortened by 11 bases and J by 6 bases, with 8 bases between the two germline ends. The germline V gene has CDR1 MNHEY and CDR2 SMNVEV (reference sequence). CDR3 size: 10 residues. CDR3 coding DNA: TGTGCCCTCCCCAGTCAGCCCCAGCATTTT. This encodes CALPSQPQHF.

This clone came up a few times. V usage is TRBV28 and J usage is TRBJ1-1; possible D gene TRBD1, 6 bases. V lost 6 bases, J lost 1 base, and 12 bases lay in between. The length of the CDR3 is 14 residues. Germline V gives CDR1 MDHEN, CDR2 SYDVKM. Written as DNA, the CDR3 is TGTGCCAGCAGCCAAACAGGGAGGAACACTGAAGCTTTCTTT. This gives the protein CASSQTGRNTEAFF.

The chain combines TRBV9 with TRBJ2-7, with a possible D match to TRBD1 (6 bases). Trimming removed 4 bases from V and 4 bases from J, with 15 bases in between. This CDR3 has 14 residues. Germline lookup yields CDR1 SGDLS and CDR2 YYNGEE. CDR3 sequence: CASSIRDKDYEQYF. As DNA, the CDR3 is TGTGCCAGCAGCATCCGGGACAAGGATTACGAGCAGTACTTC.

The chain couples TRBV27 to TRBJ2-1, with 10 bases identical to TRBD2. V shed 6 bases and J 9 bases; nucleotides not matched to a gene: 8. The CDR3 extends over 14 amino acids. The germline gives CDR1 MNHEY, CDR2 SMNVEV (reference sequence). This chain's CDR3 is CASSPLAGVAEQFF. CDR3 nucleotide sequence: TGTGCCAGCAGCCCTCTAGCGGGGGTGGCTGAGCAGTTCTTC.

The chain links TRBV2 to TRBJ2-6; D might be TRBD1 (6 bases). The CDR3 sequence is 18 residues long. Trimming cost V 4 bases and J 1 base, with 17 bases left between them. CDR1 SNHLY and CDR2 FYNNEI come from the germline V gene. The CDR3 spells CASSVKGRGGSGANVLTF. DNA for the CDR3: TGTGCCAGCAGTGTCAAAGGCAGGGGCGGATCTGGGGCCAACGTCCTGACTTTC.

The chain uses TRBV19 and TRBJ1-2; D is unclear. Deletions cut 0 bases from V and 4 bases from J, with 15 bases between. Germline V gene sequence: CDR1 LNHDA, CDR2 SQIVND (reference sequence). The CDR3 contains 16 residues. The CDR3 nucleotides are TGTGCCAGTAGTATAGATCTAGAGGGCTCTATCTATGGCTACACCTTC. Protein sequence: CASSIDLEGSIYGYTF. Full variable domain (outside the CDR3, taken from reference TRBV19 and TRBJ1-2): DGGITQSPKYLFRKEGQNVTLSCEQNLNHDAMYWYRQDPGQGLRLIYYSQIVNDFQKGDIAEGYSVSREKKESFPLTVTSAQKNPTAFYLCASSIDLEGSIYGYTFGSGTRLTVV.

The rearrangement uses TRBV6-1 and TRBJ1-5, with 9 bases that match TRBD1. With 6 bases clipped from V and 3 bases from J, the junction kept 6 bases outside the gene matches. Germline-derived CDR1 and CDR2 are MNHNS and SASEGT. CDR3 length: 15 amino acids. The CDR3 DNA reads TGTGCCAGCAGAGGGGACAGGGCCCTCAATCAGCCCCAGCATTTT. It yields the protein CASRGDRALNQPQHF.

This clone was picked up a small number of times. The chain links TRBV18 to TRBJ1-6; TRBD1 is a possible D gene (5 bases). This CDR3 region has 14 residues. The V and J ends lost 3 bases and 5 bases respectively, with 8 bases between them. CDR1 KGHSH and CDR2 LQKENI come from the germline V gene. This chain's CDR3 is CASSPSGNNSPLHF. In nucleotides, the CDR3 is TGTGCCAGCTCACCTTCAGGGAATAATTCACCCCTCCACTTT.

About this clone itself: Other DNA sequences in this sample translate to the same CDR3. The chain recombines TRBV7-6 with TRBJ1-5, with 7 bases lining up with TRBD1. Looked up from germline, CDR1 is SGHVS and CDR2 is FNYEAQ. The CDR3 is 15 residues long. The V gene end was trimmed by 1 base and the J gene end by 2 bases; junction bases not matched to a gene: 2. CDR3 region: CASSLGTGGNQPQHF. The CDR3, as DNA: TGTGCCAGCAGCTTAGGGACAGGTGGCAATCAGCCCCAGCATTTT.